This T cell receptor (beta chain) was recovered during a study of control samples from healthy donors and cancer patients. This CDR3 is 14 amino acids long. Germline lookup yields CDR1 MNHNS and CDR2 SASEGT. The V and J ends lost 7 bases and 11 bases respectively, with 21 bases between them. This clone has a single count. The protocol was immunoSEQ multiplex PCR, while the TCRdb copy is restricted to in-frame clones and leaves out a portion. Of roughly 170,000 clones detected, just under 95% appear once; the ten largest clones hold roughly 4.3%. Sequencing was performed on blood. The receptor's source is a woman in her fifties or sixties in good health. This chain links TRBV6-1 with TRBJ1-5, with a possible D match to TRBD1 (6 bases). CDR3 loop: CASNPGGGSGSQHF. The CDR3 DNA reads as TGTGCCAGCAACCCGGGGGGGGGCTCTGGGTCCCAGCATTTT.